This T cell receptor (beta chain) was retrieved from a study of sequential checkpoint blockade in melanoma. Whole-study context: Patients were randomized 1:1 to nivolumab-then-ipilimumab or ipilimumab-then-nivolumab first-line.

CDR1 and CDR2 (germline): SGHDT, YYEEEE. CDR3 length: 13 residues. Treatment of the sample: randomized to nivolumab then ipilimumab (arm A) or the reverse (arm B). Sorted cells were live CD3+CD8+, lacking CD19 and CD56, from PBMCs. Data came from immunoSEQ multiplex PCR; TCRdb stores just in-frame clones and leaves some out. The data show some 32,000 clones, more than 70% seen once. This receptor was obtained from a human donor with melanoma. Specimen: CD8+ T cells sorted from blood (inferred from file names), collected from a patient given nivolumab and ipilimumab in sequence. The rearrangement joins TRBV5-6 to TRBJ2-5; 9 bases match TRBD1. The tail of the sequence fits TRBJ2-7 better, so the J call may be wrong. CDR3 sequence (DNA): TGTGCCAGCGGATGGACAGGGGCCTACGAGCAGTACTTC. Translated: CASGWTGAYEQYF.